The clone carrying this T cell receptor beta chain was observed at least ten times. This specimen belongs to a study of T-cell reconstitution after alpha-beta-depleted transplantation in children. With 5 bases clipped from V and 0 bases from J, the junction kept 6 bases outside the gene matches. Germline V gene data show CDR1 as SGHVS and CDR2 as FQNEAQ. The CDR3 is 16 amino acids. Library preparation (for TCRbeta) was performed with unique molecular identifiers. TCRdb re-called the PCR reads with MiXCR, one entry per CDR3 protein. The table has roughly 100,000 distinct CDR3 sequences, roughly 8.3% seen once.

The chain combines TRBV7-8 with TRBJ2-1, with 8 bases aligning to TRBD2. Sequencing was performed on PBMCs from the stem cell graft donor, taken from the stem cell graft. The TCR sequence derives from a human donor who donated a stem cell graft to a child with congenital amegakaryocytic thrombocytopenia. CDR3 region: CASSVPGGGSYNEQFF. As DNA, the CDR3 is TGTGCCAGCAGCGTACCGGGAGGGGGCTCCTACAATGAGCAGTTCTTC. Drawing the rest from reference TRBV7-8 and TRBJ2-1, the complete variable domain is GAGVSQSPRYKVAKRGQDVALRCDPISGHVSLFWYQQALGQGPEFLTYFQNEAQLDKSGLPSDRFFAERPEGSVSTLKIQRTQQEDSAVYLCASSVPGGGSYNEQFFGPGTRLTVL.